This TCR beta chain originates from a study of T cells in Graves' hyperthyroidism and ophthalmopathy. The study's findings and limits: It was a median 6.5 months before onset that the model predicted ophthalmopathy. Ophthalmopathy cases were set apart from stable hyperthyroidism by a 13 V-J model.

This clonotype was counted many times. Its antigen is not identified. Patients were excluded because of uncontrolled infection, other autoimmune disease, pregnancy or lactation. An approximately 10 ml volume of fresh peripheral blood provided the PBMCs. This CDR3 is 15 amino acids long. CDR1 is DFQATT and CDR2 is SNEGSKA in the germline V gene (reference sequence). V was shortened by 6 bases and J by 1 base, with 18 bases between the two germline ends. Amplification of TCR beta CDR3 regions was performed using RNA transcripts as template. The study used the HTBI primer set for a first-round RT-PCR of the TCR CDR3. TCRdb analysed the multiplex PCR reads with MiXCR anew, one entry per CDR3 protein. Here the sample spans some 400,000 distinct CDR3 sequences, roughly 13% being singletons.

Sequencing was done on a sample of blood. The source of this sequence is a man younger than 45 with Graves' hyperthyroidism that later progressed to Graves' ophthalmopathy. The chain couples TRBV20-1 to TRBJ1-1; D might be TRBD1 (5 bases). CDR3 protein: CSARDAFGGNTEAFF. In nucleotides, the CDR3 is TGCAGTGCCCGAGATGCTTTTGGGGGGAACACTGAAGCTTTCTTT.